These T cell receptor beta chains were read from a single sample in a study of blood T cell repertoires in COVID-19. The method was immunoSEQ multiplex PCR; TCRdb's version includes in-frame clones alone and lacks a portion of them. The table lists 150,000 to 200,000 clones, around 81% of them singletons. The sample comprised peripheral blood. These TCRs come from a man between 60 and 75 years old with active or convalescent COVID-19. Each CDR3 is given with its conserved first and last residue. The D gene is left open where the match is weak. A clone size is listed for some rows: how often the clone was seen (once, few, many), or a class if it is expanded.

V gene	clone size	D gene	J gene	CDR3 DNA	CDR3 protein
TRBV9	.	TRBD2	TRBJ2-3	TGTGCCAGCAGCGTAGGTTCTAGCGGGGGATCAGATACGCAGTATTTT	CASSVGSSGGSDTQYF
TRBV5-1	.	.	TRBJ2-6	TGCGCCAGCAGCTTCGGCGACAGCTCTGGGGCCAACGTCCTGACTTTC	CASSFGDSSGANVLTF
TRBV6-5	.	.	TRBJ2-6	TGTGCCAGCAGACTTGGTCCCTCTGGGGCCAACGTCCTGACTTTC	CASRLGPSGANVLTF
TRBV6-5	few	.	TRBJ1-4	TGTGCCAGCAAATCAGAGGGAGAAAAACTGTTTTTT	CASKSEGEKLFF
TRBV5-1	few	.	TRBJ1-5	TGCGCCAGCAGCACCGGACTCAGCAATCAGCCCCAGCATTTT	CASSTGLSNQPQHF
TRBV5-1	.	.	TRBJ2-7	TGCGCCAGCAGCTTGGTTTGGCAGGGCCCCTACGAGCAGTACTTC	CASSLVWQGPYEQYF
TRBV19	once	.	TRBJ2-3	TGTGCCAGTAGCCCCGGGACAACCATAGATACGCAGTATTTT	CASSPGTTIDTQYF
TRBV20-1	.	.	TRBJ2-1	TGCAGTGCTGGTGAGGAGGGGTCCTACAATGAGCAGTTCTTC	CSAGEEGSYNEQFF
TRBV7-2	.	.	TRBJ1-5	TGTGCCAGCAGCTTAGCTAGCAGGGTAGGACAGCCCCAGCATTTT	CASSLASRVGQPQHF
TRBV5-4	once	.	TRBJ1-1	TGTGCCAGCAGCTTTGGGGGCTCGGGGAACACTGAAGCTTTCTTT	CASSFGGSGNTEAFF
TRBV9	.	TRBD1	TRBJ2-7	TGTGCCAGCAGCGTAGGGGGGACAGGATTTTCCTCCTACGAGCAGTACTTC	CASSVGGTGFSSYEQYF
TRBV7-2	few	TRBD2	TRBJ2-7	TGTGCCAGCAGCTTAGCGGCTAGCGGGAGCAACGAGCAGTACTTC	CASSLAASGSNEQYF
TRBV5-1	few	.	TRBJ2-3	TGCGCCAGCAGCCCCACATTCCCCGATACGCAGTATTTT	CASSPTFPDTQYF
TRBV7-9	few	TRBD2	TRBJ2-1	TGTGCCAGCAGCTTCGCCCCCCGGGGGGGGGCCTACAATGAGCAGTTCTTC	CASSFAPRGGAYNEQFF
TRBV7-8	.	TRBD1	TRBJ1-6	TGTGCCAGCAGCCGATCGACAGGGGGAAGTGTAGTTTCACCCCTCCACTTT	CASSRSTGGSVVSPLHF
TRBV6-1	few	TRBD2	TRBJ2-1	TGTGCCAGCAGTGGGACTAGCGGGAGGGCTTCCTACAATGAGCAGTTCTTC	CASSGTSGRASYNEQFF
TRBV18	few	TRBD2	TRBJ2-7	TGTGCCAGCTCACCACCTAGCGGGGGGGATCGGGAGCAGTACTTC	CASSPPSGGDREQYF
TRBV2	.	.	TRBJ1-1	TGTGCCAGCAGCAATCAGGGCGGGGGCACTGAAGCTTTCTTT	CASSNQGGGTEAFF
TRBV5-1	.	TRBD1	TRBJ1-2	TGCGCCAGCAGCTTCGGGACAGGGGACTATGGCTACACCTTC	CASSFGTGDYGYTF
TRBV5-1	.	.	TRBJ1-1	TGCGCCAGCCGACAGCGCGTGACAGGCAATCCTGAAGCTTTCTTT	CASRQRVTGNPEAFF
TRBV5-1	.	TRBD1	TRBJ2-7	TGCGCCAGCAGCTCCGGGACAGGGGGACACGAGCAGTACTTC	CASSSGTGGHEQYF
TRBV23-1	once	.	TRBJ1-2	TGCGCCAGCAGTCAATCGCAGGGGCCCAACCGATACTATGGCTACACCTTC	CASSQSQGPNRYYGYTF
TRBV27	.	.	TRBJ2-5	TGTGCCAGCAGTCAGCAGGGTCGAGGACAAGAGACCCAGTACTTC	CASSQQGRGQETQYF
TRBV25-1	.	.	TRBJ1-2	TGTGCCAGCAGCCGCCTTGTGGAGGACTATGGCTACACCTTC	CASSRLVEDYGYTF
TRBV6-5	.	.	TRBJ1-2	TGTGCCAGCACGGACGGGACTGGGGTCTATGGCTACACCTTC	CASTDGTGVYGYTF
TRBV11-1	.	TRBD1	TRBJ2-7	TGTGCCAGCAGCACCGGGACAGGGGGCAGGGAGCAGTACTTC	CASSTGTGGREQYF
TRBV7-9	once	TRBD2	TRBJ2-1	TGTGCCAGCAGCCCGGGGTTCGCGGGGGGGCACAATGAGCAGTTCTTC	CASSPGFAGGHNEQFF
TRBV11-2	.	TRBD1	TRBJ1-2	TGTGCCAGCAGCTTGGACAGGGACAGGGCATGGGGCTACACCTTC	CASSLDRDRAWGYTF
TRBV7-2	.	.	TRBJ2-7	TGTGCCAGCAGCTTACAGGCGGCAACCCTAGCGCCTCCCTACGAGCAGTACTTC	CASSLQAATLAPPYEQYF
TRBV10-3	few	.	TRBJ1-1	TGTGCCATCAGTGAACGGGGGGCGAGGACTGAAGCTTTCTTT	CAISERGARTEAFF
TRBV6-6	.	.	TRBJ1-1	TGTGCCAGCAGTAAATCTACAGGGATTGGTGGTGAAGCTTTCTTT	CASSKSTGIGGEAFF
TRBV5-6	.	.	TRBJ2-5	TGTGCCAGCAGCATGGGAACCGGGAGAGGCACCCAGTACTTC	CASSMGTGRGTQYF
TRBV21-1	.	.	TRBJ2-7	TGTGCCAGCAGCAAGGAGGGACTAGCGGGAGGTTCCGAGCAGTACTTC	CASSKEGLAGGSEQYF
TRBV5-5	.	TRBD2	TRBJ2-7	TGTGCCAGCAGCCCGGGACTAGCGGGCCTCTACGAGCAGTACTTC	CASSPGLAGLYEQYF
TRBV3-1/TRBV3-2	.	.	TRBJ2-7	TGTGCCAGCAGCCAGTCAAGCGACTCCTACGAGCAGTACTTC	CASSQSSDSYEQYF
TRBV11-2	many	.	TRBJ2-5	TGTGCCAGCAGCTTATATACGCCCTTTGGGGGGGGCTTACAAGAGACCCAGTACTTC	CASSLYTPFGGGLQETQYF
TRBV10-1	.	.	TRBJ2-1	TGCGCCAGCAGTAGGGACACGAACTCCTACAATGAGCAGTTCTTC	CASSRDTNSYNEQFF
TRBV4-1	.	.	TRBJ1-2	TGCGCCAGCAGCCAAGAACAGAACTATGGCTACACCTTC	CASSQEQNYGYTF
TRBV5-4	.	TRBD1	TRBJ1-5	TGTGCCAGCAGCTTAGGGGGACAGGGCCCTCAGCCCCAGCATTTT	CASSLGGQGPQPQHF
TRBV12-3/TRBV12-4	once	TRBD2	TRBJ2-1	TGTGCCAGCAGTTGGGGGGGAGGGAATGAGCAGTTCTTC	CASSWGGGNEQFF
TRBV15	.	.	TRBJ2-3	TGTGCCACCAGCAGAGACAGGGACATCGATACGCAGTATTTT	CATSRDRDIDTQYF
TRBV11-2	.	TRBD1	TRBJ1-5	TGTGCCAGCAGCCCAGGGGACAGGGGGAATCAGCCCCAGCATTTT	CASSPGDRGNQPQHF
TRBV27	once	TRBD1	TRBJ1-2	TGTGCCAGCAGTCCCCGACAGGGGGCACGTGGCTACACCTTC	CASSPRQGARGYTF
TRBV5-1	few	TRBD1	TRBJ1-2	TGCGCCAGCAGCCCCGGGACAGTGACTTATGGCTACACCTTC	CASSPGTVTYGYTF
TRBV3-1/TRBV3-2	.	TRBD1	TRBJ2-3	TGTGCCAGCAGCCTCGGACAGGGGGCCAACACAGATACGCAGTATTTT	CASSLGQGANTDTQYF
TRBV7-6	.	TRBD1	TRBJ1-2	TGTGCCAGCAGCCCTACAGGGGATTCTAACTATGGCTACACCTTC	CASSPTGDSNYGYTF
TRBV6-6	.	TRBD2	TRBJ2-3	TGTGCCAGCAGTCGAGGACTAGCGGGGGTTACTAGCACAGATACGCAGTATTTT	CASSRGLAGVTSTDTQYF
TRBV19	.	TRBD1	TRBJ1-2	TGTGCCAGTAGTACCCGGGACAGGGGAAACTATGGCTACACCTTC	CASSTRDRGNYGYTF
TRBV5-6	few	TRBD2	TRBJ2-7	TGTGCCAGCAGCTTGCTAGCGGGAGGCCCCGTGGAGCAGTACTTC	CASSLLAGGPVEQYF
TRBV6-5	.	.	TRBJ1-4	TGTGCCAGCAGTACAGGGCTGGCTAATGAAAAACTGTTTTTT	CASSTGLANEKLFF
TRBV7-8	.	.	TRBJ1-3	TGTGCCAGCAGCTCGAGGGGGTCTGGAAACACCATATATTTT	CASSSRGSGNTIYF
TRBV10-3	.	TRBD2	TRBJ2-1	TGTGCCATCAGTGAGTCGACTAGCCCGAAGGATGAGCAGTTCTTC	CAISESTSPKDEQFF
TRBV6-5	.	TRBD2	TRBJ2-1	TGTGCCAGCAGTTACTCGGGACTAGCGTACGAGGAGCAGTTCTTC	CASSYSGLAYEEQFF
TRBV12-3/TRBV12-4	.	.	TRBJ1-1	TGTGCCAGCAGTTTAATGGGCTTGGCTGAAGCTTTCTTT	CASSLMGLAEAFF
TRBV11-3	.	.	TRBJ2-1	TGTGCCAGCAGCTTAGGTGCGGGGCGTGAGCAGTTCTTC	CASSLGAGREQFF
TRBV27	.	TRBD1	TRBJ2-7	TGTGCCAGCAGTTTGGGATACGGACAGGTATTCTCCTACGAGCAGTACTTC	CASSLGYGQVFSYEQYF
TRBV12-3/TRBV12-4	.	.	TRBJ2-1	TGTGCCAGCAGCAACTACAATGAGCAGTTCTTC	CASSNYNEQFF
TRBV5-4	.	.	TRBJ2-5	TGTGCCAGCAACTGGGGGGGCGAGACCCCAGCCCAGTACTTC	CASNWGGETPAQYF
TRBV12-3/TRBV12-4	.	.	TRBJ1-6	TGTGCCAGCACTTCAGGGTGGAGTTCACCCCTCCACTTT	CASTSGWSSPLHF